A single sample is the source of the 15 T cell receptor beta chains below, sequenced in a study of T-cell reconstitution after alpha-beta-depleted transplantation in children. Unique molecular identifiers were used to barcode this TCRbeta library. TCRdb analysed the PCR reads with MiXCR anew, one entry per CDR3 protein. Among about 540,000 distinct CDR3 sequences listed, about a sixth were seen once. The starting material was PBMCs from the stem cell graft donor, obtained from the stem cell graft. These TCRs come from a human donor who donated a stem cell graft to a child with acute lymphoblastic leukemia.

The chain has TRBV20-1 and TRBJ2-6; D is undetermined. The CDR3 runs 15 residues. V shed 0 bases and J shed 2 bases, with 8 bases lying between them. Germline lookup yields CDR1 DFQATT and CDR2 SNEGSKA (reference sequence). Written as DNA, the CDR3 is TGCAGTGCTAGAGATCTCTTAGCTGGGGCCAACGTCCTGACTTTC. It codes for CSARDLLAGANVLTF.

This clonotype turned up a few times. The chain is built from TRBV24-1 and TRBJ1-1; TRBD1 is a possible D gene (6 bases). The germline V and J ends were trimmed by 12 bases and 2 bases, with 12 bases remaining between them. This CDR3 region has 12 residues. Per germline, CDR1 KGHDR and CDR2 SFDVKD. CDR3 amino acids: CAATGPNTEAFF. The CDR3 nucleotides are TGTGCCGCTACAGGGCCCAACACTGAAGCTTTCTTT.

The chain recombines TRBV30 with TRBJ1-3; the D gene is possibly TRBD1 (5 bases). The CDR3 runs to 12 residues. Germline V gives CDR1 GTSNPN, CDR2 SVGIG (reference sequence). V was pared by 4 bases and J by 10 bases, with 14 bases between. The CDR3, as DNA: TGTGCCTGGATGGGACTGACGCCGACCATATATTTT. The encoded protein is CAWMGLTPTIYF.

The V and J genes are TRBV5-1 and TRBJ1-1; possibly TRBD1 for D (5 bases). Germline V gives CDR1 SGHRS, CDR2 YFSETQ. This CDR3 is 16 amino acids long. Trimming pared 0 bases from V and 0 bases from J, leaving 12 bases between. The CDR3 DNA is TGCGCCAGCAGCTTGGCGGGACCGTTGATGAACACTGAAGCTTTCTTT. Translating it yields CASSLAGPLMNTEAFF. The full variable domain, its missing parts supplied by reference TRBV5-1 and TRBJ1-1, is KAGVTQTPRYLIKTRGQQVTLSCSPISGHRSVSWYQQTPGQGLQFLFEYFSETQRNKGNFPGRFSGRQFSNSRSEMNVSTLELGDSALYLCASSLAGPLMNTEAFFGQGTRLTVV.

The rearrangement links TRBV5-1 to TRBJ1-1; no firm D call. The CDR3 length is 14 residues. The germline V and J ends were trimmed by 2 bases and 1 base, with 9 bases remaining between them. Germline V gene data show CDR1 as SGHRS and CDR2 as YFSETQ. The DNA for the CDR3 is TGCGCCAGCAGCTTCCAGTCCTCGAACACTGAAGCTTTCTTT. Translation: CASSFQSSNTEAFF.

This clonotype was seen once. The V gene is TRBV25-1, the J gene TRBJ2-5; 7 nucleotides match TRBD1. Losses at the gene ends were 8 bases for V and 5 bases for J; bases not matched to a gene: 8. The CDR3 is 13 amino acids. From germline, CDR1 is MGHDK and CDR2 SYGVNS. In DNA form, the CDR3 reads TGTGCCAGCGGACAGACAGGGTGGGAGACCCAGTACTTC. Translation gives CASGQTGWETQYF.

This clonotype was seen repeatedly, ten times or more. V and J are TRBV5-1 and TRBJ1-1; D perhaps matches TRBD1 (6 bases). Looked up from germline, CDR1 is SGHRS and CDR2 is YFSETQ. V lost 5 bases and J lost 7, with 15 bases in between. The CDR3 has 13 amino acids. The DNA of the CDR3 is TGCGCCAGCAGGCACGGGACACGGCTTGAAGCTTTCTTT. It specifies CASRHGTRLEAFF. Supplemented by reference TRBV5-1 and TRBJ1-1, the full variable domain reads KAGVTQTPRYLIKTRGQQVTLSCSPISGHRSVSWYQQTPGQGLQFLFEYFSETQRNKGNFPGRFSGRQFSNSRSEMNVSTLELGDSALYLCASRHGTRLEAFFGQGTRLTVV.

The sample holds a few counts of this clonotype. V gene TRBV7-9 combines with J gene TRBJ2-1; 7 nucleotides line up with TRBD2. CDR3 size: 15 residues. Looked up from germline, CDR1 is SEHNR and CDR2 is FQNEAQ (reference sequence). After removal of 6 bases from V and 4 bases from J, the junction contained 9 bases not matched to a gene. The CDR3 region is CASRRVLAQYNEQFF. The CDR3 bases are TGTGCCAGCAGAAGGGTACTAGCGCAATACAATGAGCAGTTCTTC.

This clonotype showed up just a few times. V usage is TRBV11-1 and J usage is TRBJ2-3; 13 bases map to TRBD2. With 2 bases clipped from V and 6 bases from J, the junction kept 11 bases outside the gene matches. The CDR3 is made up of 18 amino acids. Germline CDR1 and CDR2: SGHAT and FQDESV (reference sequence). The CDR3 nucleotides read TGTGCCAGCAGCTTATCGGGACTAGCGGGATTTCATACCGATACGCAGTATTTT. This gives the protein CASSLSGLAGFHTDTQYF.

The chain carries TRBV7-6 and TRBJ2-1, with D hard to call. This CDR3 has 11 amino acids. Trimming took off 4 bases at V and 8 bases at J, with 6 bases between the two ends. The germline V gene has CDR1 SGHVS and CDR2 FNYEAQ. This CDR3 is CASSSQYEQFF. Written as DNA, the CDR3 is TGTGCCAGCAGCTCCCAGTATGAGCAGTTCTTC.

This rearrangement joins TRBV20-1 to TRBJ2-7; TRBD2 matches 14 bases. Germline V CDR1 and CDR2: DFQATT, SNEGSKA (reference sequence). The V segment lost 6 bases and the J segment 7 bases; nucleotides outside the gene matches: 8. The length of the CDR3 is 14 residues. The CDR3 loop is CSALGGTSGSEQYF. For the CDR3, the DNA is TGCAGTGCGCTGGGGGGGACTAGCGGGAGTGAGCAGTACTTC.

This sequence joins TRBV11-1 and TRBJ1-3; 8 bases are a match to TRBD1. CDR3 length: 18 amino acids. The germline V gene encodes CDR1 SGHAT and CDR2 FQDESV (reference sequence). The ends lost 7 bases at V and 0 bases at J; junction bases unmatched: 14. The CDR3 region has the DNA TGTGCCAGCATCCCTAGGACAGGGCCCTCAGCCTCTGGAAACACCATATATTTT. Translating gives CASIPRTGPSASGNTIYF. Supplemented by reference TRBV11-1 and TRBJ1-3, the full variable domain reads EAEVAQSPRYKITEKSQAVAFWCDPISGHATLYWYRQILGQGPELLVQFQDESVVDDSQLPKDRFSAERLKGVDSTLKIQPAELGDSAMYLCASIPRTGPSASGNTIYFGEGSWLTVV.

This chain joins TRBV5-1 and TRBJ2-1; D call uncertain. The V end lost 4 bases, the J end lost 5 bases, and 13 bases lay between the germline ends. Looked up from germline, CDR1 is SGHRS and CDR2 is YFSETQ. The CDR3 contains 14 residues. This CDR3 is CASSPNLGNNEQFF. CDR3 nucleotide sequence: TGCGCCAGCAGCCCCAACCTAGGGAACAATGAGCAGTTCTTC.

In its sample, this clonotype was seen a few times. In nucleotides, the CDR3 is TGTGCCAGCAGGGGACAGAGCCAAAATAGCAATCAGCCCCAGCATTTT. This translates into CASRGQSQNSNQPQHF. V usage is TRBV6-1 and J usage is TRBJ1-5; TRBD1 matches 7 bases. J gave up 0 bases and V 6 bases, and 8 bases lay outside the gene matches. Germline assignment: CDR1 MNHNS and CDR2 SASEGT. CDR3 size: 16 residues.

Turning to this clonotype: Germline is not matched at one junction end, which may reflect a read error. The CDR3 DNA reads as TGTGCCAGCAGCTTAGTTGCGGGAAACGTCTACGAGCGGTACTTC. It yields the protein CASSLVAGNVYERYF. The rearrangement links TRBV7-9 to TRBJ2-7; D is possibly TRBD2 (6 bases). This CDR3 has 15 residues. Germline assignment: CDR1 SEHNR and CDR2 FQNEAQ (reference sequence).